This TCR beta chain appears in the sequencing data of a study of OX40 agonist ivuxolimab in advanced cancers. Using immunoSEQ multiplex PCR, the repertoire was profiled, and TCRdb retains in-frame clones only, with some absent. The data contain about 67,000 clones, over 65% of them singletons. The V and J ends lost 0 bases and 1 base, in that order; junction bases with no gene match: 6. Germline values: CDR1 SGHNT, CDR2 YYREEE (reference sequence). The length of the CDR3 is 16 residues. The chain uses TRBV5-4 and TRBJ1-1; TRBD1 aligns across 7 bases. The clonotype comes from an adult with an advanced solid tumor such as melanoma, head and neck, liver or kidney cancer. The source material was CD4+ or CD8+ T cells sorted from blood, sampled in a trial of the OX40 agonist ivuxolimab. The DNA of the CDR3 is TGTGCCAGCAGCTTGGCCACCGGGACAGCGAACACTGAAGCTTTCTTT. It translates to CASSLATGTANTEAFF. The whole variable domain, remainder taken from reference TRBV5-4 and TRBJ1-1, is ETGVTQSPTHLIKTRGQQVTLRCSSQSGHNTVSWYQQALGQGPQFIFQYYREEENGRGNFPPRFSGLQFPNYSSELNVNALELDDSALYLCASSLATGTANTEAFFGQGTRLTVV.